This TCR beta chain was identified during a study of beta chain features in type 1 diabetes. At the level of the study: Age, gender, cell numbers and subset yield matched between patients and controls. Study outcomes and limitations: Within patients, naive, central memory and Treg TCRB repertoires seemed more similar than within healthy donors.

cDNA synthesis used the whole RNA isolate, giving expressed TCRB sequences. Clones were sequenced by immunoSEQ multiplex PCR, and TCRdb holds only the in-frame ones, with some missing. Here the sample spans 350,000 to 400,000 clones, less than 15% being singletons. CD4+ naive, central memory, regulatory and stem cell-like memory subsets were isolated by sorting on CD45RO/CCR7/CD25/CD127/CD95/CD27. This clone occurred a few times. The antigen remains undetermined. Looked up from germline, CDR1 is SGHDT and CDR2 is YYEEEE. V lost 5 bases and J lost 5; bases outside the gene matches: 13. The CDR3 runs to 16 residues.

The sequenced sample was naive CD4+ T cells from blood. This TCR derives from a woman aged 18-29 years in good health. The J gene is TRBJ1-5, the V gene TRBV5-6, with 7 nucleotides matching TRBD1. CDR3 coding DNA: TGTGCCAGCAGTTCGACTACAGGGGATTTCGATCAGCCCCAGCATTTT. Amino acids: CASSSTTGDFDQPQHF.